This is a list of T cell receptor beta chains from one sample in a study of cytomegalovirus exposure and HLA in healthy donors. Assay used: immunoSEQ multiplex PCR; TCRdb lists only in-frame clones, some missing. The sample has approximately 120,000 clones. Input material: PBMCs. These receptors all come from a young man in good health and CMV-seronegative. Both conserved end residues are part of each CDR3. The order of the fields is D gene, J gene, V gene, CDR3 length, CDR3 protein, CDR3 DNA. The D gene is left open where the match is weak.

NA,TRBJ2-7,TRBV5-1,16,CASTKEGGLLSYEQYF,TGCGCCAGCACTAAGGAGGGCGGACTACTCTCCTACGAGCAGTACTTC
NA,TRBJ2-5,TRBV30,12,CAWDSNQETQYF,TGTGCCTGGGACAGTAACCAAGAGACCCAGTACTTC
TRBD1,TRBJ1-1,TRBV7-2,16,CASSSLQGIRLTEAFF,TGTGCCAGCAGCTCGCTACAGGGGATACGGCTCACTGAAGCTTTCTTT
NA,TRBJ2-1,TRBV18,15,CASSQSSWGYNEQFF,TGTGCCAGCTCACAGTCTAGCTGGGGCTACAATGAGCAGTTCTTC
NA,TRBJ1-5,TRBV6-1,15,CASRHTNDGNQPQHF,TGTGCCAGCAGACATACCAACGATGGCAATCAGCCCCAGCATTTT
NA,TRBJ1-5,TRBV27,15,CASSDYRDQGQPQHF,TGTGCCAGCAGTGATTACAGGGATCAGGGTCAGCCCCAGCATTTT
NA,TRBJ2-7,TRBV5-1,13,CASSWSGRYEQYF,TGCGCCAGCAGCTGGAGCGGACGTTACGAGCAGTACTTC
TRBD1,TRBJ2-5,TRBV6-5,15,CASSWDRGNQETQYF,TGTGCCAGCAGTTGGGACAGGGGCAACCAAGAGACCCAGTACTTC
NA,TRBJ2-1,TRBV10-3,17,CAISESREVGTPRQQFF,TGTGCCATCAGTGAGTCGAGGGAGGTCGGGACCCCGCGGCAGCAGTTCTTC
NA,TRBJ1-2,TRBV5-1,14,CASSSIQGDYGYTF,TGCGCCAGCAGCTCTATCCAAGGGGACTATGGCTACACCTTC
NA,TRBJ1-5,TRBV19,14,CASSGILSNQPQHF,TGTGCCAGTAGTGGCATCCTTAGCAATCAGCCCCAGCATTTT
TRBD2,TRBJ2-3,TRBV27,17,CASSRTSGGAGTDTQYF,TGTGCCAGCAGTCGAACTAGCGGGGGGGCCGGCACAGATACGCAGTATTTT
NA,TRBJ2-5,TRBV5-1,15,CASSLEVFGQETQYF,TGCGCCAGCAGCTTGGAGGTTTTCGGGCAAGAGACCCAGTACTTC
TRBD1,TRBJ1-4,TRBV28,15,CASSTLTGGNEKLFF,TGTGCCAGCAGTACGCTGACAGGGGGTAATGAAAAACTGTTTTTT
NA,TRBJ2-2,TRBV29-1,13,CSAPGKEAGELFF,TGCAGCGCCCCCGGGAAAGAGGCCGGGGAGCTGTTTTTT
NA,TRBJ2-3,TRBV11-2,15,CASSPEPGLADTQYF,TGTGCCAGCAGCCCCGAGCCGGGACTGGCGGATACGCAGTATTTT
TRBD1,TRBJ2-7,TRBV5-1,14,CASSPETGAYEQYF,TGCGCCAGCAGCCCCGAGACAGGGGCCTACGAGCAGTACTTC
NA,TRBJ2-3,TRBV5-4,13,CASSSIVSDTQYF,TGTGCCAGCAGCTCCATAGTTTCAGATACGCAGTATTTT
NA,TRBJ2-7,TRBV11-2,15,CASSFRQTVIYEQYF,TGTGCCAGCAGCTTTCGACAGACAGTCATCTACGAGCAGTACTTC
NA,TRBJ1-6,TRBV6-1,12,CASSVDSVALHF,TGTGCCAGCAGTGTCGACAGTGTGGCCCTCCACTTT
NA,TRBJ2-7,TRBV28,15,CASSQYGQLSYEQYF,TGTGCCAGCAGTCAATACGGACAGCTTTCCTACGAGCAGTACTTC
TRBD1,TRBJ2-7,TRBV28,13,CASSTGQGPEQYF,TGTGCCAGCAGCACGGGACAGGGACCCGAGCAGTACTTC
TRBD1,TRBJ1-4,TRBV6-5,15,CASSLSGTGAEKLFF,TGTGCCAGCAGCCTCTCCGGGACAGGGGCTGAAAAACTGTTTTTT
NA,TRBJ2-7,TRBV19,14,CASSISGVPYEQYF,TGTGCCAGTAGTATATCGGGGGTCCCCTACGAGCAGTACTTC
NA,TRBJ2-2,TRBV12-5,16,CASGLVQGIGAGELFF,TGTGCTAGTGGCTTGGTACAGGGTATTGGGGCCGGGGAGCTGTTTTTT
TRBD1,TRBJ1-5,TRBV6-6,15,CASSHRGRGNQPQHF,TGTGCCAGCAGTCACAGGGGCAGAGGCAATCAGCCCCAGCATTTT
TRBD1,TRBJ2-7,TRBV6-5,13,CASRLDREYEQYF,TGTGCCAGCAGACTGGACAGGGAGTACGAGCAGTACTTC
NA,TRBJ2-7,TRBV7-9,15,CASSSDRQRTYEQYF,TGTGCCAGCAGCTCAGACCGCCAGCGGACCTACGAGCAGTACTTC
NA,TRBJ2-7,TRBV27,14,CASSLNGNTYEQYF,TGTGCCAGCAGTTTAAACGGGAATACCTACGAGCAGTACTTC
TRBD2,TRBJ2-5,TRBV5-1,16,CASSLGSSGSKETQYF,TGCGCCAGCAGCTTGGGCTCTAGCGGGAGCAAAGAGACCCAGTACTTC
NA,TRBJ2-5,TRBV11-3,14,CASSSTDRQETQYF,TGTGCCAGCAGCTCCACCGACAGGCAAGAGACCCAGTACTTC
NA,TRBJ1-4,TRBV5-1,15,CASSERSTTNEKLFF,TGCGCCAGCAGCGAGAGGAGTACAACTAATGAAAAACTGTTTTTT
TRBD2,TRBJ2-7,TRBV14,14,CASSREVGAYEQYF,TGTGCCAGCAGTCGGGAGGTGGGGGCCTACGAGCAGTACTTC
NA,TRBJ1-2,TRBV5-6,16,CASSSYRGRGGYGYTF,TGTGCCAGCAGCTCCTATCGGGGGAGGGGAGGTTATGGCTACACCTTC
TRBD2,TRBJ2-7,TRBV27,19,CASSLTRTSGRARSGEQYF,TGTGCCAGCAGTTTAACGAGGACTAGCGGGAGGGCCCGATCAGGCGAGCAGTACTTC
TRBD2,TRBJ2-3,TRBV9,14,CASSPRTSADTQYF,TGTGCCAGCAGCCCGCGGACTAGCGCAGATACGCAGTATTTT
NA,TRBJ1-2,TRBV28,12,CASNLGNYGYTF,TGTGCCAGCAACCTCGGGAACTATGGCTACACCTTC
NA,TRBJ2-7,TRBV5-1,15,CASSLDTGSTYEQYF,TGCGCCAGCAGCTTGGATACAGGGTCAACCTACGAGCAGTACTTC
NA,TRBJ2-7,TRBV6-5,14,CASRESDRAYEQYF,TGTGCCAGCAGAGAGAGTGACAGAGCCTACGAGCAGTACTTC
NA,TRBJ1-6,TRBV7-2,15,CASSLVVASNSPLHF,TGTGCCAGCAGCTTAGTCGTTGCAAGCAATTCACCCCTCCACTTT
NA,TRBJ1-1,TRBV5-1,14,CASSSNQGWTEAFF,TGCGCCAGCAGCTCCAATCAGGGGTGGACTGAAGCTTTCTTT
TRBD2,TRBJ2-7,TRBV7-6,14,CASSRSGMMGEQYF,TGTGCCAGCAGTCGGAGCGGGATGATGGGGGAGCAGTACTTC
TRBD1,TRBJ2-7,TRBV28,14,CASSPDRVRNEQYF,TGTGCCAGCAGCCCGGACAGGGTTCGGAACGAGCAGTACTTC
NA,TRBJ1-1,TRBV29-1,10,CSVGALEAFF,TGCAGCGTGGGGGCCCTTGAAGCTTTCTTT
TRBD1,TRBJ1-2,TRBV5-6,14,CASSRGQGAAGYTF,TGTGCCAGCAGCCGGGGACAGGGGGCGGCGGGCTACACCTTC
TRBD2,TRBJ2-7,TRBV6-1,13,CASRQREINEQYF,TGTGCCAGCAGGCAGCGGGAGATCAACGAGCAGTACTTC
NA,TRBJ1-5,TRBV6-1,10,CASSNQPQHF,TGTGCCAGCTCGAATCAGCCCCAGCATTTT